This T cell receptor beta chain stems from a study of T cells after yellow fever vaccination. TCRdb used MiXCR to reprocess the 5' RACE reads, holding one entry per CDR3 protein. The sample includes about 300,000 distinct CDR3 sequences, around 8.6% of them seen just once. This clonotype was counted only a few times. The antigen remains unidentified. Findings of the study overall: Overall, a small share of clonotypes was seen in both CD4 and CD8 compartments. Among primary-vaccination clones, most reappeared after the booster, at around 97% for CD4 and around 90% for CD8. The presence of abundant clonotypes contaminating from the bulk population was possible in FACS-sorted repertoires.

The CDR3 totals 15 residues. In germline, CDR1 is SGHAT, CDR2 FQDESV (reference sequence). V was cut by 5 bases and J by 6 bases, with 16 bases left in between. This clonotype originated in a man in his late teens or twenties who received the YFV17D yellow fever vaccine. The chain employs TRBV11-1 and TRBJ2-2, with a possible D match to TRBD2 (7 bases). The sequenced sample was CD4+ T cells sorted from PBMCs, obtained 5 days after the yellow fever booster vaccination. CDR3 nucleotides: TGTGCCAGCAGCCCCTGGGGGGGGCAAGCCGGGGAGCTGTTTTTT. Its protein is CASSPWGGQAGELFF.